The 10 T cell receptor beta chains given below trace back to one sample, sequenced in a study of human T cells and chemical hapten exposure. Stated time point: patch test 2, 6 weeks after DPC sensitization. The treatment here: therapeutic diphenylcyclopropenone sensitization with weekly scalp DPC. TCRdb called the RACE reads again in MiXCR, with one record for every CDR3 protein. The sample has roughly 84,000 distinct CDR3 sequences; over 9.5% are singletons. The source material was whole blood, sampled in connection with sensitization to the hapten diphenylcyclopropenone (DPC). Receptor source: a woman aged 50 to 60 with alopecia areata. Some clones in this sample may be carry-over from other donors' samples.

This clonotype was observed at least ten times. The rearrangement joins TRBV2 to TRBJ2-7; D not resolved. V lost 0 bases and J 6 bases, leaving 12 bases between the germline ends. This CDR3 has 14 residues. Germline V gene lookup returns CDR1 SNHLY and CDR2 FYNNEI. The DNA of the CDR3 is TGTGCCAGCAGTGAAGCCACTATATATTCCGAGCAGTACTTC. This codes for CASSEATIYSEQYF.

This clonotype was observed a handful of times. This chain links TRBV19 with TRBJ1-5; 7 positions agree with TRBD1. J was trimmed by 7 bases and V by 5 bases; bases with no gene match: 8. CDR3 length: 14 amino acids. Per germline, CDR1 LNHDA and CDR2 SQIVND (reference sequence). The CDR3 DNA reads TGTGCCAGTAGTCCCTCGACAGGGATACAGCCCCAGCATTTT. Translated, it gives CASSPSTGIQPQHF.

The sample holds many counts of this clonotype. This CDR3 is CASSPRQGLVEQYF. The CDR3 nucleotides read TGTGCCAGCTCACCCAGGCAGGGCCTCGTCGAGCAGTACTTC. The V call is TRBV18, the J call TRBJ2-7; TRBD1 is a possible D gene (5 bases). V shed 3 bases and J shed 6 bases, with 15 bases lying between them. Germline CDR1 is KGHSH and CDR2 is LQKENI. This CDR3 region has 14 residues. The full variable domain, in which reference TRBV18 and TRBJ2-7 provide the parts outside the CDR3, is NAGVMQNPRHLVRRRGQEARLRCSPMKGHSHVYWYRQLPEEGLKFMVYLQKENIIDESGMPKERFSAEFPKEGPSILRIQQVVRGDSAAYFCASSPRQGLVEQYFGPGTRLTVT.

In this sample, this clonotype turned up a few times. The chain has TRBV20-1 and TRBJ1-2; D call uncertain. V lost 6 bases to trimming and J lost 1 base, with 15 bases between them. The CDR3 has 14 residues. Per the germline V gene, CDR1 is DFQATT and CDR2 is SNEGSKA (reference sequence). The CDR3 bases are TGCAGTGCGCAAACGCCCGGGAGTAACTATGGCTACACCTTC. Its protein product is CSAQTPGSNYGYTF.

This clonotype occurred a few times. The V call is TRBV6-5, the J call TRBJ2-7; the D gene is possibly TRBD1 (6 bases). V lost 5 bases, J lost 5 bases, and 10 bases lay in between. Germline V CDR1 and CDR2: MNHEY, SVGAGI. The CDR3 runs 12 residues. The CDR3 DNA reads as TGTGCCAGCAGTGGCAGGGGTCACGAGCAGTACTTC. It yields the protein CASSGRGHEQYF.

This clonotype was counted at least ten times. The chain is built from TRBV5-5 and TRBJ2-5; tentatively, D is TRBD1 or TRBD2 (5 bases each). CDR3 length equals 16 residues. The V end was cut by 2 bases, the J end by 3 bases, with 17 bases between. Per germline, CDR1 SGHKS and CDR2 YYEKEE (reference sequence). CDR3 amino acids: CASSFTPTGTEETQYF. The CDR3 coding sequence is TGTGCCAGCAGCTTCACCCCTACCGGGACGGAAGAGACCCAGTACTTC.

A few counts support this clonotype. The rearrangement uses TRBV5-6 and TRBJ2-2, with D maybe TRBD2 (6 bases). Germline CDR1 is SGHDT and CDR2 is YYEEEE. The ends were cut back, 5 bases at V and 7 bases at J, with 15 bases in the middle. There are 14 residues in the CDR3. The CDR3 is CASSRRGAGGELFF. CDR3 nucleotide sequence: TGTGCCAGCAGTCGACGCGGGGCGGGCGGGGAGCTGTTTTTT.

The rearrangement links TRBV20-1 to TRBJ2-7; D uncertain. CDR3 length equals 13 residues. Trimming took 5 bases from V and 0 from J, leaving 11 bases between them. CDR1 is DFQATT, CDR2 SNEGSKA, per germline (reference sequence). In nucleotides, the CDR3 is TGCAGTGCTCCCCAAGTTTTCTCCTACGAGCAGTACTTC. It encodes CSAPQVFSYEQYF.

At least ten counts were recorded for this clonotype. DNA for the CDR3: TGTGCCAGCAGTGAATCCCCGGGGGGTTACGAGCAGTACTTC. Its translation is CASSESPGGYEQYF. The chain employs TRBV2 and TRBJ2-7; 7 positions agree with TRBD2. Trimming removed 2 bases from V and 4 bases from J; junction bases left unmatched: 5. The CDR3 length is 14 residues. CDR1 and CDR2 (germline): SNHLY, FYNNEI.

This clonotype was seen only a few times. The V gene is TRBV3-1, the J gene TRBJ2-1, with 11 nucleotides matching TRBD2. The CDR3 spans 20 residues. Per germline, CDR1 LGHDT and CDR2 YNNKEL (reference sequence). The J segment lost 4 bases and the V segment lost 1 base, leaving 15 bases of the junction unmatched. The CDR3 protein is CASSQGLAGGKTTAYNEQFF. In DNA, the CDR3 is TGTGCCAGCAGCCAAGGTTTAGCGGGAGGGAAAACGACTGCTTACAATGAGCAGTTCTTC.